The source of this T cell receptor beta chain is a study of blood T cell repertoires in COVID-19 (dated by TCRdb to 2019 to 2021). About the study as a whole: Collaborator samples came from the United States, Italy and Spain and covered acute and convalescent phases of COVID-19. The prospective study material was composed of cDNA or gDNA derived from T cells, B-cell-depleted T cells, or PBMCs. Subjects who had been exposed to COVID-19, were actively infected with it, or had recovered from it provided the deeply sampled blood TCRbeta repertoires that made up the dataset. A freely available public database, intended as a resource for researchers studying the immune response to SARS-CoV-2, is where the repertoires were released. The samples were drawn from two sources: the first 160 participants of the ongoing ImmuneRACE study, and approximately 1,300 subjects contributed by 6 global collaborators. The sample metadata nearly always contained a de-identified subject ID, COVID-19 status, age in years and sex. HLA class I and class II types, where available, came from metadata supplied by the sample provider rather than from assay-based typing. Here is what the overall study found, with its caveats: Clinical and demographic metadata were provided uncurated, with the amount varying by source and participant.

TCRbeta CDR3 regions were amplified from genomic DNA by means of the immunoSEQ Assay, a bias-controlled multiplex PCR. Turning to the authors' computational methods: Nucleated cell counts per sample were estimated from amplification of reference gene primers within the assay. To quantify the absolute abundance of each unique TCRbeta CDR3 rearrangement, sequence reads were collapsed and filtered. For each sample, productive Simpson clonality was calculated as the square root of Simpson's diversity index over productive rearrangements. TCRdb's version of the immuneACCESS table is confined to in-frame rearrangements and falls short of the full clone set. An unresolved V gene accounts for under half of the shortfall where checked; the remainder is of unknown origin. The V and J calls and clone size are taken from that table; D and trimming were inferred from the DNA. This sample is represented by around 70,000 clones; approximately 80% of them were singletons. The ten largest clonotypes hold 15% to 20% of the sample.

Whole blood was collected in K2EDTA tubes by collaborating institutions according to the institutions' own protocols. For TCRbeta analysis, collaborators shipped samples in one of three forms: frozen whole blood, isolated PBMCs, or DNA extracted from either of those sample types. Cut back by 3 bases and 1 base, the V and J ends lie 9 bases apart. CDR1 LNHDA and CDR2 SQIVND are derived from the germline V gene (reference sequence). The CDR3 goes from the cysteine to the phenylalanine over 14 residues. Solely the CDR3 DNA is kept, with 42 bases framed from the first base. A single count supports this clone. Its antigen is not yet known. It has no much larger one-base neighbor in the sample; base qualities were not kept.

Sequenced sample: peripheral blood. The chain couples TRBV19 to TRBJ1-1, with an unclear D gene assignment. This sequence originates from a woman aged 60-70 years with acute or convalescent COVID-19. The CDR3 reads CASSIDITNTEAFF. The DNA reads as follows: TGTGCCAGTAGTATTGACATTACGAACACTGAAGCTTTCTTT.